This T cell receptor (beta chain) was recorded in a study of siplizumab effects on memory and regulatory T cells. This clone came up once. TCRdb keeps only in-frame clones here, not all; method: immunoSEQ multiplex PCR. This repertoire shows roughly 100,000 clones, just over 90% found once; its top ten account for 0.32%. The TCR comes from a human donor in good health. Sequences were obtained from CD4+ T cells sorted from blood.

The CDR3 sequence: CASSPTLREPQHF. In DNA form, the CDR3 reads TGTGCCAGCAGTCCCACTCTTCGGGAGCCCCAGCATTTT. This chain uses TRBV28 with TRBJ1-5, with D unresolved. The CDR3 runs 13 residues. Germline values: CDR1 MDHEN, CDR2 SYDVKM. The germline V and J ends were trimmed by 5 bases and 8 bases, with 13 bases remaining between them.